The sequence of this T cell receptor beta chain was determined in a study of blood T cell repertoires in COVID-19. The wider study: Sample material is recorded as cDNA or gDNA derived from T cells, B-cell-depleted T cells, or PBMCs.

The V gene's germline CDR1 is SGHTA and CDR2 FQGNSA. Between the trimmed V and J ends, which lost 4 bases and 5 bases, there was a span of 6 bases. This CDR3 is built from 12 residues. The count of this clone is one. The protocol was immunoSEQ multiplex PCR, while the TCRdb copy is restricted to in-frame clones and leaves out a portion. Here the sample spans over 150,000 clones, 70% to 90% being singletons. V gene TRBV7-2 combines with J gene TRBJ1-5; a possible D gene is TRBD1 (5 bases). The sequenced sample consisted of peripheral blood. This sequence was found in a man aged 50-60 years with COVID-19, enrolled during active disease. The DNA for the CDR3 is TGTGCCAGCAGCTCCAGGGATCAGCCCCAGCATTTT. Protein sequence: CASSSRDQPQHF.